The 7 T cell receptor beta chains listed next were all sequenced from one sample in a study of cytomegalovirus exposure and HLA in healthy donors. The primer mix had 60 Vbeta and 13 Jbeta primers. Data came from immunoSEQ multiplex PCR; TCRdb stores just in-frame clones and leaves some out. The sample shows fewer than 200,000 clones, about 82% of them seen only once. The sequenced sample was PBMCs. The source of these receptors is a woman between 18 and 29 years old in good health and CMV-seronegative.

This clone was recorded once. The rearrangement uses TRBV6-4 and TRBJ1-1; 7 nucleotides agree with TRBD1. CDR3 length: 13 residues. The germline gives CDR1 MRHNA, CDR2 SNTAGT. After removal of 4 bases from V and 6 bases from J, the junction contained 5 bases not matched to a gene. This CDR3 reads CASSVQGLSEAFF. The CDR3 DNA is TGTGCCAGCAGTGTACAGGGGTTGTCTGAAGCTTTCTTT.

The J gene is TRBJ2-3, the V gene TRBV11-3, with 11 bases aligning to TRBD2. CDR1 and CDR2 (germline): SGHNT, YENEEA. The J segment lost 4 bases and the V segment lost 5 bases, leaving 8 bases of the junction unmatched. CDR3 length: 16 residues. The chain's CDR3 is CASSMLAGGIADTQYF. CDR3 DNA sequence: TGTGCCAGCAGCATGTTAGCGGGAGGGATCGCAGATACGCAGTATTTT.

This clone was observed a handful of times. The chain is built from TRBV6-5 and TRBJ2-7; D is possibly TRBD1 (7 bases). The CDR3 loop spans 15 amino acids. Germline CDR1 and CDR2: MNHEY and SVGAGI. V was shortened by 5 bases and J by 3 bases, with 17 bases between the two germline ends. The CDR3 protein is CASSGPGRGVYEQYF. In nucleotides, the CDR3 is TGTGCCAGCAGTGGGCCCGGCAGGGGGGTCTACGAGCAGTACTTC.

This chain links TRBV15 with TRBJ1-1; D perhaps matches TRBD1 (6 bases). The germline gives CDR1 LNHNV, CDR2 YYDKDF (reference sequence). Trimming pared 0 bases from V and 4 bases from J, leaving 9 bases between. The CDR3 is made up of 14 amino acids. CDR3 sequence reads: CATSREQGPTEAFF. Written as DNA, the CDR3 is TGTGCCACCAGCAGAGAGCAGGGGCCCACTGAAGCTTTCTTT.

Comment on this clone: One end of the junction varies from germline; a read error may be responsible. The chain is built from TRBV14 and TRBJ2-1, with D unclear. There are 16 residues in the CDR3. Germline lookup yields CDR1 SGHDN and CDR2 FVKESK. CDR3 DNA sequence: TGTGCCAGCACCCAAAATTCGGGTCACCAGATCAATGAGCAGTTCTTC. It is translated as CASTQNSGHQINEQFF.

CDR3 bases: TGTGCCAGCAGCTCTGGGCCGGCTGGCCCCGAGCAGTACTTC. Encoded protein: CASSSGPAGPEQYF. This chain joins TRBV5-4 and TRBJ2-5; D not certain. TRBJ2-7 matches the DNA end more closely, so the J call is doubtful. Germline V CDR1 and CDR2: SGHNT, YYREEE (reference sequence). This CDR3 is built from 14 residues.

Worth noting for this clone: The junction shows a germline mismatch at one end, possibly a read error. CDR3 sequence: CAGSYGPGGVYEQYF. CDR3 DNA sequence: TGTGCCGGCAGCTACGGACCGGGAGGGGTGTACGAGCAGTACTTC. V and J are TRBV28 and TRBJ2-7; the match to TRBD2 covers 8 bases. The CDR3 is made up of 15 amino acids. The germline V gene encodes CDR1 MDHEN and CDR2 SYDVKM.